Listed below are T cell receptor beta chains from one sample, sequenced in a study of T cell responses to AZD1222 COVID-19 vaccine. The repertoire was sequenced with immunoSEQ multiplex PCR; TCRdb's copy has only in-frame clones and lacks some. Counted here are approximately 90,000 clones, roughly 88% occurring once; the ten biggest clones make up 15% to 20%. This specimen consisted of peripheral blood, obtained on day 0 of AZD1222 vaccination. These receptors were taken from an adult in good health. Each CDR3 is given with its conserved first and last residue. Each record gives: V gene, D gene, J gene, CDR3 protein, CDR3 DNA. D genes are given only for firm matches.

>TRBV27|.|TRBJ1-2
CASSLNRLAYGYTF
TGTGCCAGCAGTTTGAACCGTCTGGCGTATGGCTACACCTTC
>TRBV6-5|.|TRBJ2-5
CASSYSSRQETQYF
TGTGCCAGCAGTTACTCGAGTCGCCAAGAGACCCAGTACTTC
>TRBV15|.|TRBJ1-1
CATSDSQVRTEAFF
TGTGCCACCAGCGATTCACAGGTCCGCACTGAAGCTTTCTTT
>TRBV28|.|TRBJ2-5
CASSLWGETQYF
TGTGCCAGCAGTTTATGGGGAGAGACCCAGTACTTC
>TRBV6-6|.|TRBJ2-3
CASSLTSGGITDTQYF
TGTGCCAGCAGCCTGACGTCGGGGGGCATAACAGATACGCAGTATTTT
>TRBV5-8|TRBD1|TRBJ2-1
CASSLGTGGYNEQFF
TGTGCCAGCAGCCTCGGGACAGGGGGTTACAATGAGCAGTTCTTC
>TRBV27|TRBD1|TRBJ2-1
CASSRTGSYNEQFF
TGTGCCAGCAGTCGGACAGGTTCCTACAATGAGCAGTTCTTC
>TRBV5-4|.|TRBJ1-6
CASSSGVSPLHF
TGTGCCAGCAGCTCAGGGGTTTCACCCCTCCACTTT
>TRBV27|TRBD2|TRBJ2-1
CASSPGLAGGGSYNEQFF
TGTGCCAGCAGTCCGGGGCTAGCGGGAGGTGGCTCCTACAATGAGCAGTTCTTC
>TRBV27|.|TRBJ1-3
CASSGRSSGNTIYF
TGTGCCAGCAGCGGACGGAGCTCTGGAAACACCATATATTTT
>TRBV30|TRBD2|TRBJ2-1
CAWSRTSLGVNEQFF
TGTGCCTGGAGTCGGACTAGCCTGGGGGTCAATGAGCAGTTCTTC
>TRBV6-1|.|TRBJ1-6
CASSEIGNSPLHF
TGTGCCAGCAGTGAAATAGGGAATTCACCCCTCCACTTT
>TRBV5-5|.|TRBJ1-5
CASSPRTEVSNQPQHF
TGTGCCAGCAGCCCACGGACGGAGGTTAGCAATCAGCCCCAGCATTTT